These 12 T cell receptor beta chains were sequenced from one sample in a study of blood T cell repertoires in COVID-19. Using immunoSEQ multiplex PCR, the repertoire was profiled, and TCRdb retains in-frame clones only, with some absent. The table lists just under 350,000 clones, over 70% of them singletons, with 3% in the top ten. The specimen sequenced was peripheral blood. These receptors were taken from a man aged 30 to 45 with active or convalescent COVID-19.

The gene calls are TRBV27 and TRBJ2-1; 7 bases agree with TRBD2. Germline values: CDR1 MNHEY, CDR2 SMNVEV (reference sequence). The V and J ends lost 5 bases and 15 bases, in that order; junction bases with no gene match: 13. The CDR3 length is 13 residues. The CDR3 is CASSPSMGGRGFF. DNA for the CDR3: TGTGCCAGCAGTCCGTCTATGGGGGGGAGAGGGTTCTTC.

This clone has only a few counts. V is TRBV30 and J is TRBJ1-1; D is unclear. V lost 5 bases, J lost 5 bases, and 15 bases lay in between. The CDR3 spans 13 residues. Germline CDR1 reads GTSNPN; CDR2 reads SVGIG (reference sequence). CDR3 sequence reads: CAWSIYGSTEAFF. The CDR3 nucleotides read TGTGCCTGGTCAATCTATGGGAGTACTGAAGCTTTCTTT.

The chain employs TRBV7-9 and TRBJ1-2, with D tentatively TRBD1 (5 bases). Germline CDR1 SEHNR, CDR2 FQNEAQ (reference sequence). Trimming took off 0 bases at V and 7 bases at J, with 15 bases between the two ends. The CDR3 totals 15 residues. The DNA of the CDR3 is TGTGCCAGCAGCTTAGCCGGGGGAACTACTCCTGGCTACACCTTC. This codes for CASSLAGGTTPGYTF. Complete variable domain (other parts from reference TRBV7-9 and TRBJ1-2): DTGVSQNPRHKITKRGQNVTFRCDPISEHNRLYWYRQTLGQGPEFLTYFQNEAQLEKSRLLSDRFSAERPKGSFSTLEIQRTEQGDSAMYLCASSLAGGTTPGYTFGSGTRLTVV.

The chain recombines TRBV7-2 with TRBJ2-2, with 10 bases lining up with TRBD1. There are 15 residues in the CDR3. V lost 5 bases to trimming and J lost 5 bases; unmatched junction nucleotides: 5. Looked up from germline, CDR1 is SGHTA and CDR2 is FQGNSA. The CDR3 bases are TGTGCCAGCAGCCCTGGGACAGGGGAGACCGGGGAGCTGTTTTTT. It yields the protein CASSPGTGETGELFF.

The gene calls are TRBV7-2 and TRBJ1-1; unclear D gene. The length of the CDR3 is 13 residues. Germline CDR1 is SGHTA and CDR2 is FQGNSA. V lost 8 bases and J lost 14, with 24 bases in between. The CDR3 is CASPGGSAGGRFF. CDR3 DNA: TGTGCCAGCCCCGGAGGGTCAGCCGGAGGAAGATTCTTT.

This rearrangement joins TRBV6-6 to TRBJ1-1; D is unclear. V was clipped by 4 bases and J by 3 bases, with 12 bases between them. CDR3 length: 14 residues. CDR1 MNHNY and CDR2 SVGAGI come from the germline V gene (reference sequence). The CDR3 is CASSLMGRDTEAFF. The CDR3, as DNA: TGTGCCAGCAGTTTAATGGGTCGGGACACTGAAGCTTTCTTT.

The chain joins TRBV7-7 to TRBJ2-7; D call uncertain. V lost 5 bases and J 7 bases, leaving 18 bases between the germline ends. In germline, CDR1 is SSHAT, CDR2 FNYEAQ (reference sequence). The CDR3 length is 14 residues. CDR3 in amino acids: CASSRTAGSGEQYF. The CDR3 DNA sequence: TGTGCCAGCAGCCGAACGGCAGGTTCTGGTGAGCAGTACTTC.

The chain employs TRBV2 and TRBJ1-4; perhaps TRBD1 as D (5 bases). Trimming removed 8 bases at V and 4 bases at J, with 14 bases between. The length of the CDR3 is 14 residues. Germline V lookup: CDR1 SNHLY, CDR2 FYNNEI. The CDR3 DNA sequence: TGTGCCAGCCGTCCCACAGGCGGTAATGAAAAACTGTTTTTT. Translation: CASRPTGGNEKLFF.

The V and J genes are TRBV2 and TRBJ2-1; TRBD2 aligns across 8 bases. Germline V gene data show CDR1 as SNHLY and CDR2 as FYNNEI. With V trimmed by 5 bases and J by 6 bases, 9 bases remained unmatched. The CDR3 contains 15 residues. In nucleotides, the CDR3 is TGTGCCAGCAGTACAACCGGGGGGGTGGCCAATGAGCAGTTCTTC. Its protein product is CASSTTGGVANEQFF.

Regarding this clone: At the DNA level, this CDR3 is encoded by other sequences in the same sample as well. The chain's CDR3 is CASSLRGGAEAFF. CDR3 DNA sequence: TGTGCCAGCAGCCTACGCGGGGGCGCTGAAGCTTTCTTT. The chain recombines TRBV3-1 (or the pseudogene TRBV3-2) with TRBJ1-1; possibly TRBD1 for D (6 bases). In germline, CDR1 is LGHDT, CDR2 YNNKEL (reference sequence). The ends were cut back, 4 bases at V and 6 bases at J, with 12 bases in the middle. CDR3 length: 13 amino acids.

The CDR3 reads CASSLSLNSPLHF. CDR3 nucleotides: TGTGCCAGCAGTTTATCGCTAAATTCACCCCTCCACTTT. The J gene is TRBJ1-6, the V gene TRBV27; D not resolved. Germline CDR1 reads MNHEY; CDR2 reads SMNVEV (reference sequence). V dropped 0 bases and J dropped 7 bases, with 4 bases sitting between them. This CDR3 spans 13 amino acids.

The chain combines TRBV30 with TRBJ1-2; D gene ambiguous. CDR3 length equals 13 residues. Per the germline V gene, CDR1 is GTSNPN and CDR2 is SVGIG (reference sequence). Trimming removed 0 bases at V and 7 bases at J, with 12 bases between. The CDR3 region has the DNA TGTGCCTGGAGTGTATCGGGTTCTTTTGGCTACACCTTC. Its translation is CAWSVSGSFGYTF. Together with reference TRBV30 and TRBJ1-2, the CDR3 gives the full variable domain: SQTIHQWPATLVQPVGSPLSLECTVEGTSNPNLYWYRQAAGRGLQLLFYSVGIGQISSEVPQNLSASRPQDRQFILSSKKLLLSDSGFYLCAWSVSGSFGYTFGSGTRLTVV.